This T cell receptor beta chain was identified during a study of neurological immune-mediated disorders. Study-level findings and limits: Because no CDR3 amino acid sequences were shared across subjects by expanded clones, private repertoires were suggested in all groups.

Ten or more counts support this clonotype. Its antigen is unidentified. Germline V CDR1 and CDR2: SEHNR, FQNEAQ (reference sequence). The CDR3 has 15 amino acids. The germline V and J ends were trimmed by 7 bases and 2 bases, with 17 bases remaining between them. MiXCR, run by TCRdb on the 5' RACE reads, gives a single entry per CDR3 protein. This sample has fewer than 75,000 distinct CDR3 sequences, with roughly 4.3% found just once. Material for sequencing was PBMCs. This sequence joins TRBV7-9 and TRBJ1-1; possibly TRBD1 for D (5 bases). This sequence was found in a man aged 25-45 years with multiple sclerosis. The CDR3, as DNA: TGTGCCAGCACCCCCCGAAGGGGATCCAACACTGAAGCTTTCTTT. Translation gives CASTPRRGSNTEAFF.